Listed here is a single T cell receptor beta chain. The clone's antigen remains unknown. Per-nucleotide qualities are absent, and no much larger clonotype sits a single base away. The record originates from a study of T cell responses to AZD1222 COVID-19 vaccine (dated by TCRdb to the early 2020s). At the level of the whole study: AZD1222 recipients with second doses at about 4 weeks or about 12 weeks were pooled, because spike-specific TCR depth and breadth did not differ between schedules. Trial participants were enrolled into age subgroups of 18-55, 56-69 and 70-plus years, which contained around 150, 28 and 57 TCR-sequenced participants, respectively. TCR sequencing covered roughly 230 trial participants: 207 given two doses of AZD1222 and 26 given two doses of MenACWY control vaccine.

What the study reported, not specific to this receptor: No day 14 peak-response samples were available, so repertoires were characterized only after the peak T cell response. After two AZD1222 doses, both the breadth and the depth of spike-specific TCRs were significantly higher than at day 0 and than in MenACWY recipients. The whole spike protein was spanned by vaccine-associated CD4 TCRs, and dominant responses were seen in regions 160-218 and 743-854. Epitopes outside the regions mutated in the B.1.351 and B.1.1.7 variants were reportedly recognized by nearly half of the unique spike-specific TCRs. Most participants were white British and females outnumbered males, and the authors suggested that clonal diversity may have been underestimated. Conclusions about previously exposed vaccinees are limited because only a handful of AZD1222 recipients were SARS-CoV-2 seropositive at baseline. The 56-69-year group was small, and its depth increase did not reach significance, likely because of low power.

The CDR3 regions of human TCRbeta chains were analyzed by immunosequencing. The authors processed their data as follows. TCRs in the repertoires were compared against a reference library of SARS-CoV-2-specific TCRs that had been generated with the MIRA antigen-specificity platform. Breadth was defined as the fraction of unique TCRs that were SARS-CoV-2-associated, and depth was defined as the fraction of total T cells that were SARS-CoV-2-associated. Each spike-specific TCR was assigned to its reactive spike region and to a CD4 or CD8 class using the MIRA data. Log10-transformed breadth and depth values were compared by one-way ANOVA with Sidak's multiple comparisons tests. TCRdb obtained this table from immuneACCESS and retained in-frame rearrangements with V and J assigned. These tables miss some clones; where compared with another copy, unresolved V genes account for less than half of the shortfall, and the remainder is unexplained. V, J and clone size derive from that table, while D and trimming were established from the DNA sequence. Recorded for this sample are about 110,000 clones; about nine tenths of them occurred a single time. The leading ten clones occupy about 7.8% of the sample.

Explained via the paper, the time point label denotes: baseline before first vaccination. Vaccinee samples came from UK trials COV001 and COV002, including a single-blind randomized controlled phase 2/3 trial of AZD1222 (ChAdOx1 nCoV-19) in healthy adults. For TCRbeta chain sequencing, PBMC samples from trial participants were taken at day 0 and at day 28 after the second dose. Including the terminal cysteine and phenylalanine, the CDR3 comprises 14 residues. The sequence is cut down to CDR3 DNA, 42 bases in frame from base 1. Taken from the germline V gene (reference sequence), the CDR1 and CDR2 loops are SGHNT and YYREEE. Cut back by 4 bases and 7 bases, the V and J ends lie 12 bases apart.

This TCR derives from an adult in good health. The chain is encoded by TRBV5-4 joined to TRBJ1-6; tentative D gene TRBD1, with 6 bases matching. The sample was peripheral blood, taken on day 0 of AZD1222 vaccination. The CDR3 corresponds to CASSRITGNSPLHF. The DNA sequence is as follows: TGTGCCAGCAGCAGGATTACAGGGAATTCACCCCTCCACTTT.